Listed here are 30 T cell receptor beta chains from one sample, sequenced in a study of cytomegalovirus exposure and HLA in healthy donors. It was with 60 Vbeta and 13 Jbeta primers that the PCR ran. The method was immunoSEQ multiplex PCR; TCRdb's version includes in-frame clones alone and lacks a portion of them. The sample lists around 180,000 clones; around 80% were seen once. The specimen sequenced was PBMCs. The receptors were gathered from a woman aged 18-29 years in good health and CMV-seropositive.

V is TRBV14 and J is TRBJ2-2; TRBD2 might be the D (5 bases). The CDR3 is 14 residues long. Per the germline V gene, CDR1 is SGHDN and CDR2 is FVKESK. Trimming took off 4 bases at V and 5 bases at J, with 11 bases between the two ends. CDR3: CASSRISETGELFF. CDR3 DNA sequence: TGTGCCAGCAGCCGTATTAGCGAGACCGGGGAGCTGTTTTTT.

In this sample, this clone turned up a few times. V usage is TRBV9 and J usage is TRBJ2-1; 10 nucleotides line up with TRBD1. In germline, CDR1 is SGDLS, CDR2 YYNGEE. The CDR3 contains 13 residues. V was clipped by 3 bases and J by 9 bases; unmatched bases: 3. CDR3 sequence reads: CASSATGGGEQFF. The CDR3 region has the DNA TGTGCCAGCAGCGCGACAGGGGGCGGTGAGCAGTTCTTC.

This chain joins TRBV6-5 and TRBJ2-1; TRBD2 aligns across 11 bases. CDR1 is MNHEY, CDR2 SVGAGI, per germline. V was clipped by 4 bases and J by 12 bases; unmatched bases: 11. The CDR3 is made up of 15 amino acids. The CDR3 here is CASSSGLAGPVGQFF. The CDR3 nucleotides are TGTGCCAGCAGTTCTGGACTAGCGGGCCCTGTGGGGCAGTTCTTC.

In its sample, this clone was seen a few times. The V gene is TRBV19, the J gene TRBJ1-2; 11 bases line up with TRBD1. Unmatched junction bases numbered 10, after V lost 6 bases and J lost 7 bases. The V gene's germline CDR1 is LNHDA and CDR2 SQIVND (reference sequence). The CDR3 consists of 15 residues. The CDR3 sequence is CASRGPGQGALGYTF. The CDR3 DNA sequence: TGTGCCAGTAGGGGTCCAGGACAGGGGGCGCTTGGCTACACCTTC.

This chain uses TRBV5-4 with TRBJ2-5; 9 bases are a match to TRBD2. Trimming took 4 bases from V and 4 from J; bases not matched to a gene: 14. The germline V gene encodes CDR1 SGHNT and CDR2 YYREEE (reference sequence). There are 17 residues in the CDR3. CDR3 protein: CASSPAGGGGGPETQYF. The CDR3 DNA follows: TGTGCCAGCAGCCCCGCGGGCGGCGGGGGGGGCCCAGAGACCCAGTACTTC.

The chain links TRBV18 to TRBJ2-7; 11 nucleotides agree with TRBD1. Germline CDR1 KGHSH, CDR2 LQKENI. The CDR3 contains 14 residues. Germline trimming cut 8 bases from V and 6 bases from J; bases unmatched to any gene: 9. CDR3 coding DNA: TGTGCCAGCGAAGGACAGGGGGCGCATGGCGAGCAGTACTTC. This translates into CASEGQGAHGEQYF.

This chain links TRBV4-2 with TRBJ1-6, with D hard to call. Trimming cost V 1 base and J 0 bases, with 10 bases left between them. Germline-derived CDR1 and CDR2 are LGHNA and YNFKEQ. The length of the CDR3 is 17 residues. CDR3 loop: CASSQGRLSSYNSPLHF. Written as DNA, the CDR3 is TGTGCCAGCAGCCAAGGCAGATTAAGCTCCTATAATTCACCCCTCCACTTT.

This chain links TRBV7-3 with TRBJ2-2, with D possibly matching TRBD2 (5 bases). Germline V lookup: CDR1 SGHTA, CDR2 FQGTGA. The CDR3 runs to 14 residues. V was pared by 2 bases and J by 3 bases, with 7 bases between. The DNA of the CDR3 is TGTGCCAGCAGCTTACTCGGGGACACCGGGGAGCTGTTTTTT. Translating gives CASSLLGDTGELFF.

The CDR3 DNA reads as TGTGCCAGCAGTTATTTAGCGGGGGGGGAGCAGTTCTTC. The encoded protein is CASSYLAGGEQFF. The genes are TRBV6-5 and TRBJ2-1; 11 bases line up with TRBD2. Trimming cost V 3 bases and J 10 bases; bases outside gene matches: 2. This CDR3 contains 13 residues. From germline, CDR1 is MNHEY and CDR2 SVGAGI.

V usage is TRBV19 and J usage is TRBJ1-4; 7 bases align to TRBD1. CDR1 and CDR2 (germline): LNHDA, SQIVND (reference sequence). V dropped 6 bases and J dropped 8; count of bases not matched to a gene: 9. CDR3 length: 14 amino acids. Here the CDR3 DNA reads TGTGCCAGTAGGGAGGGGGCGGTCGGAGAAAAACTGTTTTTT. Its translation: CASREGAVGEKLFF.

The chain uses TRBV29-1 and TRBJ2-7; D remains ambiguous. Trimming removed 6 bases from V and 2 bases from J, with 11 bases in between. The CDR3 runs to 12 residues. Germline CDR1 SQVTM, CDR2 ANQGSEA. Written as DNA, the CDR3 is TGCAGCGTCCGGCGTCGGGCCTACGAGCAGTACTTC. Its translation: CSVRRRAYEQYF.

The chain carries TRBV19 and TRBJ2-1, with 11 bases identical to TRBD1. From germline, CDR1 is LNHDA and CDR2 SQIVND (reference sequence). V dropped 7 bases and J dropped 6; count of bases not matched to a gene: 8. The CDR3 extends over 15 amino acids. CDR3 residues: CASTLGGQGVNEQFF. The CDR3 nucleotides read TGTGCCAGTACTTTGGGGGGACAGGGGGTCAATGAGCAGTTCTTC.

This chain connects TRBV5-5 to TRBJ1-1; 9 positions agree with TRBD1. Losses at the gene ends were 1 base for V and 4 bases for J; bases not matched to a gene: 14. This CDR3 has 18 residues. Germline CDR1 reads SGHKS; CDR2 reads YYEKEE (reference sequence). The CDR3 sequence is CASSLYRGQGGRSTEAFF. Here the CDR3 DNA reads TGTGCCAGCAGCTTGTACAGGGGGCAAGGGGGAAGGTCCACTGAAGCTTTCTTT. The whole variable domain, filled in from reference TRBV5-5 and TRBJ1-1, reads DAGVTQSPTHLIKTRGQQVTLRCSPISGHKSVSWYQQVLGQGPQFIFQYYEKEERGRGNFPDRFSARQFPNYSSELNVNALLLGDSALYLCASSLYRGQGGRSTEAFFGQGTRLTVV.

Details on this clone: Other DNA sequences from this sample encode an identical CDR3 as well. The chain couples TRBV30 to TRBJ2-1, with TRBD1 identical over 8 bases. This CDR3 spans 13 amino acids. The germline V gene has CDR1 GTSNPN and CDR2 SVGIG (reference sequence). V trimming: 3 bases; J trimming: 6 bases; junction bases outside the gene matches: 4. CDR3 DNA sequence: TGTGCCTGGAGGGCCAGGGGGCTCAATGAGCAGTTCTTC. Translated, it gives CAWRARGLNEQFF.

This chain uses TRBV12-5 with TRBJ2-7; D may be TRBD1 (6 bases). V was trimmed by 6 bases and J by 0 bases, leaving 15 bases between them. The CDR3 has 15 amino acids. CDR1 is LGHNT and CDR2 is FRNRAP in the germline V gene. The CDR3 nucleotides read TGTGCTAGTGGCTGCGGCGACAGGTACTCCTACGAGCAGTACGTC. It yields the protein CASGCGDRYSYEQYV.

Remarks on this clone: In the same sample, other DNA sequences code for this CDR3. The chain employs TRBV6-1 and TRBJ1-4; unclear D gene. The germline V gene has CDR1 MNHNS and CDR2 SASEGT. V lost 6 bases, J lost 11 bases, and 16 bases lay in between. The CDR3 totals 13 residues. The CDR3 here is CASSEVQEGKLFF. CDR3 nucleotide sequence: TGTGCCAGCAGCGAGGTTCAGGAGGGTAAACTGTTTTTT.

The chain joins TRBV14 to TRBJ2-1; D gene uncertain. CDR3 length: 13 residues. The germline V gene encodes CDR1 SGHDN and CDR2 FVKESK. The V gene lost 0 bases and the J gene lost 8 bases, with 8 bases spanning the gap. The CDR3 region has the DNA TGTGCCAGCAGCCAAGAATTACGCGATGAGCAGTTCTTC. It yields the protein CASSQELRDEQFF.

The rearrangement joins TRBV7-8 to TRBJ2-1; a weak D match, TRBD1 (5 bases). Trimming cost V 0 bases and J 10 bases, with 16 bases left between them. The CDR3 spans 15 residues. CDR1 and CDR2 from the germline V gene are SGHVS and FQNEAQ. CDR3 coding DNA: TGTGCCAGCAGCTTAGCGAATTCGCCGTGGGGCGAGCAGTTCTTC. It yields the protein CASSLANSPWGEQFF.

The chain links TRBV19 to TRBJ2-7, with D uncertain. Germline lookup yields CDR1 LNHDA and CDR2 SQIVND (reference sequence). The CDR3 totals 13 residues. Trimming removed 3 bases at V and 0 bases at J, with 6 bases between. CDR3 nucleotide sequence: TGTGCCAGTAGTATCTTCCTCTCCTACGAGCAGTACTTC. Translating gives CASSIFLSYEQYF.

The gene calls are TRBV27 and TRBJ1-2, with D uncertain. The CDR3 contains 13 residues. Trimming shortened V by 0 bases and J by 0 bases, and 2 bases separated the two germline ends. Germline V lookup: CDR1 MNHEY, CDR2 SMNVEV (reference sequence). The chain's CDR3 is CASSLSANYGYTF. DNA for the CDR3: TGTGCCAGCAGTTTATCCGCTAACTATGGCTACACCTTC.

V and J are TRBV7-6 and TRBJ1-4, with a tentative D call TRBD1 (5 bases). V lost 4 bases and J 5 bases, leaving 11 bases between the germline ends. The CDR3 contains 14 residues. Germline V gene lookup returns CDR1 SGHVS and CDR2 FNYEAQ. As DNA, the CDR3 is TGTGCCAGCAGCTCAGGGACTGGGAATGAAAAACTGTTTTTT. Its protein is CASSSGTGNEKLFF.

The chain links TRBV9 to TRBJ1-2, with D possibly TRBD1 on 6 matching bases. The CDR3 length is 13 residues. V was trimmed by 0 bases and J by 12 bases, leaving 15 bases between them. Germline CDR1 is SGDLS and CDR2 is YYNGEE. The CDR3 nucleotides are TGTGCCAGCAGCGTAGCTAGGCAGGGGTTTAACACCTTC. Translating gives CASSVARQGFNTF.

As to this clone: As the CDR3 is not closed by the conserved phenylalanine or tryptophan, this likely results from a read error. Because the CDR3's place on the DNA is in doubt, the DNA is left out and the CDR3 is given as listed by TCRdb. This sequence joins TRBV5-6 and TRBJ1-1; the DNA was not used to check the table's D call, TRBD1. The V gene's germline CDR1 is SGHDT and CDR2 YYEEEE. Termini included, the CDR3 measures 12 amino acids. The CDR3 sequence is CATSGTGGLGQL.

V gene TRBV5-1 combines with J gene TRBJ2-7; 8 bases are shared with TRBD2. Unmatched junction bases numbered 8, after V lost 0 bases and J lost 0 bases. Germline CDR1 SGHRS, CDR2 YFSETQ. This CDR3 comprises 17 residues. In DNA form, the CDR3 reads TGCGCCAGCAGCTTGGGGGGACCGGGAGGGAGCTCCTACGAGCAGTACTTC. It is translated as CASSLGGPGGSSYEQYF. Full variable domain (outside the CDR3, taken from reference TRBV5-1 and TRBJ2-7): KAGVTQTPRYLIKTRGQQVTLSCSPISGHRSVSWYQQTPGQGLQFLFEYFSETQRNKGNFPGRFSGRQFSNSRSEMNVSTLELGDSALYLCASSLGGPGGSSYEQYFGPGTRLTVT.

The chain couples TRBV11-1 to TRBJ2-7, with D uncertain. V lost 2 bases to trimming and J lost 4 bases, with 6 bases between them. CDR1 is SGHAT, CDR2 FQDESV, per germline (reference sequence). This CDR3 contains 12 residues. The CDR3 bases are TGTGCCAGCAGCTTATCAGGTTACGAGCAGTACTTC. Protein sequence: CASSLSGYEQYF.

The gene calls are TRBV30 and TRBJ2-5, with D possibly TRBD2 on 5 matching bases. Germline V gene lookup returns CDR1 GTSNPN and CDR2 SVGIG (reference sequence). V was trimmed by 2 bases and J by 2 bases, leaving 15 bases between them. This CDR3 region has 15 residues. The CDR3 DNA reads TGTGCCTGGAGTTTGGGGAGCATTCTACAAGAGACCCAGTACTTC. The encoded protein is CAWSLGSILQETQYF.

The chain uses TRBV9 and TRBJ2-1, with TRBD1 matching 7 bases. Germline V CDR1 and CDR2: SGDLS, YYNGEE. The CDR3 is 17 amino acids. V shed 3 bases and J 5 bases; nucleotides not matched to a gene: 14. The CDR3 loop reads CASSALGTVGRDNEQFF. CDR3 in DNA: TGTGCCAGCAGCGCCTTAGGGACAGTTGGACGGGACAATGAGCAGTTCTTC. The whole variable domain, filled in from reference TRBV9 and TRBJ2-1, reads DSGVTQTPKHLITATGQRVTLRCSPRSGDLSVYWYQQSLDQGLQFLIQYYNGEERAKGNILERFSAQQFPDLHSELNLSSLELGDSALYFCASSALGTVGRDNEQFFGPGTRLTVL.

This CDR3 is CASSVGTSADTQYF. The CDR3 DNA is TGTGCCAGCAGCGTAGGGACTAGCGCAGATACGCAGTATTTT. V and J are TRBV9 and TRBJ2-3, with 9 bases lining up with TRBD2. Germline trimming cut 0 bases from V and 4 bases from J; bases unmatched to any gene: 0. The CDR3 is 14 amino acids. Germline V gene data show CDR1 as SGDLS and CDR2 as YYNGEE. The complete variable domain, with remaining parts taken from reference TRBV9 and TRBJ2-3, reads DSGVTQTPKHLITATGQRVTLRCSPRSGDLSVYWYQQSLDQGLQFLIQYYNGEERAKGNILERFSAQQFPDLHSELNLSSLELGDSALYFCASSVGTSADTQYFGPGTRLTVL.

J is TRBJ2-2 and V is TRBV10-3; perhaps TRBD1 as D (6 bases). The CDR3 runs to 14 residues. Per germline, CDR1 ENHRY and CDR2 SYGVKD. Trimming shortened V by 6 bases and J by 5 bases, and 13 bases separated the two germline ends. The CDR3 spells CAIRSVDRTGELFF. In DNA form, the CDR3 reads TGTGCCATCAGGTCAGTCGACAGGACCGGGGAGCTGTTTTTT.

V gene TRBV7-9 combines with J gene TRBJ1-2; no clear D gene. Germline V lookup: CDR1 SEHNR, CDR2 FQNEAQ (reference sequence). Trimming left V 1 base short and J 8 bases short, with 14 bases between. The CDR3 totals 14 residues. CDR3 residues: CASSLGGSTLGYTF. The DNA of the CDR3 is TGTGCCAGCAGCTTAGGAGGCAGTACTCTAGGCTACACCTTC. The full variable domain, its missing parts supplied by reference TRBV7-9 and TRBJ1-2, is DTGVSQNPRHKITKRGQNVTFRCDPISEHNRLYWYRQTLGQGPEFLTYFQNEAQLEKSRLLSDRFSAERPKGSFSTLEIQRTEQGDSAMYLCASSLGGSTLGYTFGSGTRLTVV.